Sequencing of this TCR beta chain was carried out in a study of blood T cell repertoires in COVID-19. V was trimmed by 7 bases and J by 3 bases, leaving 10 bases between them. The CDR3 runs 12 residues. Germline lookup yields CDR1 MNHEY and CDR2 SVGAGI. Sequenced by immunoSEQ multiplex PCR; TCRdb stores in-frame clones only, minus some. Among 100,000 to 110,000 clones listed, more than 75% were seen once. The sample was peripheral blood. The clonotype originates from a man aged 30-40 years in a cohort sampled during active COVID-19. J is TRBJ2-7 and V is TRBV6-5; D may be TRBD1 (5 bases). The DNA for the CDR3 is TGTGCCAGCACCCGACAGAGCTACGAGCAGTACTTC. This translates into CASTRQSYEQYF.